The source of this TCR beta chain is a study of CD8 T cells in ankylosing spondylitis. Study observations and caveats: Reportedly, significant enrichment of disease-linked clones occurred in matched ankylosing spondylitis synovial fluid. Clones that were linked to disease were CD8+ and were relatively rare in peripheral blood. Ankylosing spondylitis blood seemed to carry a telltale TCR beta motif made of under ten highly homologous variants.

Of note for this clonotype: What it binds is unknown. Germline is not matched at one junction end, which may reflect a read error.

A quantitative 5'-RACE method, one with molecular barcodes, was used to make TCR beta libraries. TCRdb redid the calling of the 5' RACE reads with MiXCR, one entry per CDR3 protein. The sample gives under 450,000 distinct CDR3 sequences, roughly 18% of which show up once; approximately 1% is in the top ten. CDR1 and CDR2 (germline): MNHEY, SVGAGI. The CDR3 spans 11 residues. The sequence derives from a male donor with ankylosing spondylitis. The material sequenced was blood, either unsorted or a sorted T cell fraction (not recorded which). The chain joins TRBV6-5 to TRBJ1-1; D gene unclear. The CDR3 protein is CAGSYRAEAFF. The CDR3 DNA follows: TGTGCCGGCAGTTATAGGGCTGAAGCTTTCTTT.